The rows below give T cell receptor beta chains drawn from one sample of a study of control samples from healthy donors and cancer patients. Generated by immunoSEQ multiplex PCR, the TCRdb table keeps only in-frame clones and is missing some. The sample has 82,000 or so clones; 85% to 95% are singletons. The sample taken for sequencing was blood. Source of these receptors: a woman younger than 35 in good health. The CDR3 runs from the conserved cysteine through the conserved F or W.

j_gene | v_gene | CDR3aa
TRBJ1-3 | TRBV5-1 | CASSLGQLNGNTIYF
TRBJ2-7 | TRBV6-1 | CASSEWYRTYEQYF
TRBJ1-5 | TRBV4-1 | CASSQVSAPHQPQHF
TRBJ2-3 | TRBV7-3 | CASSLSVTATDTQYF
TRBJ1-5 | TRBV5-5 | CASSAAGAQPQHF
TRBJ1-5 | TRBV19 | CASSRRDRVVFQPQHF
TRBJ1-1 | TRBV7-3 | CASSLRTGDPLLNTEAFF
TRBJ2-3 | TRBV5-1 | CASSPATGAFTDTQYF
TRBJ1-2 | TRBV6-4 | CASSDGPDRAEGYTF
TRBJ2-7 | TRBV11-3 | CASSLDYHGRQYF
TRBJ1-2 | TRBV19 | CASSPTVRANYGYTF
TRBJ2-7 | TRBV28 | CASSLVVWVSSYEQYF
TRBJ2-5 | TRBV7-2 | CASSNRGTRETQYF
TRBJ2-3 | TRBV10-2 | CASSALAGGPDTQYF
TRBJ2-7 | TRBV7-8 | CASSYGTSGRFNEQYF
TRBJ2-1 | TRBV2 | CASSEDRSEEQFF
TRBJ1-2 | TRBV27 | CASSTNRVGYGYTF
TRBJ2-3 | TRBV3-1/TRBV3-2 | CASSQARVDSTDTQYF
TRBJ2-1 | TRBV19 | CASSMRESNEQFF
TRBJ2-2 | TRBV6-1 | CASSELWRGFSANTGELFF
TRBJ1-1 | TRBV27 | CASMHGANTEAFF
TRBJ1-2 | TRBV6-5 | CAIRRQELYGYTF
TRBJ2-4 | TRBV5-4 | CASSLRQGATNIQYF
TRBJ1-4 | TRBV11-2 | CASSSLQGSNEKLFF
TRBJ2-7 | TRBV20-1 | CSARITYEQYF
TRBJ1-3 | TRBV28 | CASSLSRRGGGNTIYF
TRBJ2-7 | TRBV6-5 | CASSRTVSYEQYF
TRBJ1-4 | TRBV5-1 | CASSLVSGREKLFF
TRBJ1-4 | TRBV6-2/TRBV6-3 | CASSSHRAKSEKLFF
TRBJ1-3 | TRBV20-1 | CSASRARDGRDSGNTIYF
TRBJ1-5 | TRBV11-2 | CASSAQGQGGGQPQHF
TRBJ2-3 | TRBV9 | CASSARGGTRRESVAADTQYF
TRBJ1-4 | TRBV10-3 | CAISLTGGIDEKLFF
TRBJ2-3 | TRBV11-2 | CASSPHTRTDTQYF
TRBJ2-6 | TRBV6-1 | CASSEPVGGTGANVLTF
TRBJ2-5 | TRBV6-2/TRBV6-3 | CASSYSTIAGGREETQYF
TRBJ1-1 | TRBV5-4 | CASSAPGTLDTEAFF
TRBJ1-1 | TRBV7-3 | CASSLIWNTEAFF
TRBJ1-1 | TRBV29-1 | CSSGQGSNTEAFF
TRBJ1-4 | TRBV18 | CASSPRLVVGQEKLFF
TRBJ2-5 | TRBV9 | CASSVDLQETQYF
TRBJ2-7 | TRBV19 | CASSIRIPGGQPYEQYF
TRBJ1-3 | TRBV21-1 | CASSKVARRVRGNTIYF
TRBJ1-1 | TRBV21-1 | CASSKRQGRVGEAFF
TRBJ2-7 | TRBV4-1 | CASSQNTGGSGSYEQYF
TRBJ2-7 | TRBV19 | CASSISGAGYEQYF
TRBJ2-1 | TRBV6-4 | CASSSLAGGTHEQFF
TRBJ2-3 | TRBV28 | CASSFLAGEGWGTDTQYF
TRBJ1-2 | TRBV28 | CASSADRVHGYTF
TRBJ1-1 | TRBV6-6 | CASSRGGDRAGEAFF
TRBJ2-1 | TRBV19 | CASAGGPEWYNEQFF
TRBJ2-7 | TRBV28 | CAITTGYHGEQYF
TRBJ1-2 | TRBV9 | CASSVSQIWGAQYGGYTF
TRBJ1-1 | TRBV7-2 | CASSYREVTTEAFF